This TCR beta chain was recovered during a study of spatial heterogeneity in lung cancer. TCRdb reprocessed the 5' RACE reads with MiXCR, giving one entry per CDR3 protein. The table shows approximately 17,000 distinct CDR3 sequences, with approximately 19% occurring only once. The time point is: blood at routine non-recurrence follow-up after resection. This clonotype turned up a few times. This CDR3 has 15 residues. Germline V gives CDR1 KGHDR, CDR2 SFDVKD. Trimming removed 4 bases at V and 1 base at J, with 12 bases between. This TCR came from a male donor with early-stage non-small cell lung cancer. This chain uses TRBV24-1 with TRBJ1-1, with D hard to call. The sequencing here drew on PBMCs, taken at follow-up. CDR3 protein: CATSDPSDPNTEAFF. The DNA of the CDR3 is TGTGCCACCAGTGACCCATCGGATCCGAACACTGAAGCTTTCTTT.